Presented here are 16 T cell receptor beta chains from one specimen sequenced in a study of cytomegalovirus exposure and HLA in healthy donors. Clones were sequenced by immunoSEQ multiplex PCR, and TCRdb holds only the in-frame ones, with some missing. The table records under 250,000 clones, more than 75% of them present only once. What was sequenced was PBMCs. The source of these receptors is a woman aged 18-29 years in good health and CMV-seropositive.

This chain uses TRBV11-2 with TRBJ1-2; TRBD1 is a possible D gene (6 bases). The CDR3 has 17 residues. The germline CDR1 and CDR2 sequences are SGHAT and FQNNGV. Trimming cost V 2 bases and J 1 base, with 17 bases left between them. CDR3 nucleotides: TGTGCCAGCAGCTTAAACCAGGGGCGACGGAATAACTATGGCTACACCTTC. It yields the protein CASSLNQGRRNNYGYTF.

The chain carries TRBV19 and TRBJ1-5, with 7 bases identical to TRBD1. The CDR3 is 15 residues long. Germline V CDR1 and CDR2: LNHDA, SQIVND (reference sequence). After removal of 3 bases from V and 3 bases from J, the junction contained 5 bases not matched to a gene. The CDR3 region is CASSILGQFNQPQHF. The CDR3 DNA reads as TGTGCCAGTAGTATCTTGGGACAGTTCAATCAGCCCCAGCATTTT. Full variable domain (remainder filled in from reference TRBV19 and TRBJ1-5): DGGITQSPKYLFRKEGQNVTLSCEQNLNHDAMYWYRQDPGQGLRLIYYSQIVNDFQKGDIAEGYSVSREKKESFPLTVTSAQKNPTAFYLCASSILGQFNQPQHFGDGTRLSIL.

CDR3 region: CASSPIAGVGIYEQYF. The CDR3 DNA sequence: TGTGCCAGCAGCCCAATAGCGGGAGTGGGGATCTACGAGCAGTACTTC. The V gene is TRBV28, the J gene TRBJ2-7, with TRBD2 identical over 9 bases. V shed 6 bases and J 3 bases; nucleotides not matched to a gene: 12. CDR3 length equals 16 residues. Germline loops: CDR1 MDHEN, CDR2 SYDVKM. The full variable domain, with the rest looked up from reference TRBV28 and TRBJ2-7, is DVKVTQSSRYLVKRTGEKVFLECVQDMDHENMFWYRQDPGLGLRLIYFSYDVKMKEKGDIPEGYSVSREKKERFSLILESASTNQTSMYLCASSPIAGVGIYEQYFGPGTRLTVT.

J is TRBJ1-4 and V is TRBV7-2; 7 nucleotides line up with TRBD1. The trim removed 3 bases at V and 8 bases at J, leaving 6 bases unmatched. This CDR3 spans 14 amino acids. Germline values: CDR1 SGHTA, CDR2 FQGNSA. The CDR3 protein is CASSFPTGSEKLFF. For the CDR3, the DNA is TGTGCCAGCAGCTTCCCGACAGGGTCGGAAAAACTGTTTTTT. Using reference TRBV7-2 and TRBJ1-4 for the parts outside the CDR3, the full variable domain is GAGVSQSPSNKVTEKGKDVELRCDPISGHTALYWYRQSLGQGLEFLIYFQGNSAPDKSGLPSDRFSAERTGGSVSTLTIQRTQQEDSAVYLCASSFPTGSEKLFFGSGTQLSVL.

The chain carries TRBV4-1 and TRBJ2-3; D call uncertain. Germline-derived CDR1 and CDR2 are MGHRA and YSYEKL. The CDR3 has 12 amino acids. V lost 6 bases, J lost 6 bases, and 10 bases lay in between. CDR3 nucleotides: TGCGCCAGCAGTCCGGTCGGGGATACGCAGTATTTT. Encoded protein: CASSPVGDTQYF.

The sample holds one count of this clone. This chain uses TRBV11-2 with TRBJ2-7; 11 bases match TRBD2. Germline values: CDR1 SGHAT, CDR2 FQNNGV. Losses at the gene ends were 5 bases for V and 5 bases for J; bases not matched to a gene: 8. This CDR3 spans 15 amino acids. CDR3 sequence: CASSPSGTSGHEQYF. CDR3 nucleotide sequence: TGTGCCAGCAGCCCATCCGGGACTAGCGGCCACGAGCAGTACTTC.

This rearrangement joins TRBV4-2 to TRBJ2-7; TRBD2 matches at 13 bases. This CDR3 comprises 18 residues. Unmatched junction bases numbered 11, after V lost 2 bases and J lost 4 bases. CDR1 is LGHNA and CDR2 is YNFKEQ in the germline V gene. The CDR3 region has the DNA TGTGCCAGCAGCCAAAGGACTAGCGGGAGTCGGAAGGCTTACGAGCAGTACTTC. Translation gives CASSQRTSGSRKAYEQYF.

On this clone itself: At one end, the junction sequence differs from germline, possibly due to a read error. CDR3 amino acids: CASSSGNAEAFF. CDR3 DNA sequence: TGTGCCAGTAGTTCGGGGAACGCTGAAGCTTTCTTT. The chain couples TRBV19 to TRBJ1-1; D ambiguous. Germline assignment: CDR1 LNHDA and CDR2 SQIVND (reference sequence). The CDR3 totals 12 residues.

The chain is built from TRBV15 and TRBJ2-5, with TRBD1 as a possible D gene (6 bases). This CDR3 has 13 amino acids. Germline CDR1 LNHNV, CDR2 YYDKDF (reference sequence). The V end lost 4 bases, the J end lost 2 bases, and 8 bases lay between the germline ends. The CDR3 reads CATSIQGQETQYF. The DNA of the CDR3 is TGTGCCACCAGCATACAGGGTCAAGAGACCCAGTACTTC.

This clone was counted between two and nine times. The chain recombines TRBV7-9 with TRBJ2-2; 8 bases agree with TRBD1. With 6 bases clipped from V and 4 bases from J, the junction kept 7 bases outside the gene matches. Germline CDR1 reads SEHNR; CDR2 reads FQNEAQ (reference sequence). The CDR3 is made up of 15 amino acids. The CDR3: CASRPGQATTGELFF. CDR3 sequence (DNA): TGTGCCAGCAGACCGGGACAGGCCACCACCGGGGAGCTGTTTTTT.

This chain connects TRBV2 to TRBJ2-7; 15 bases fit TRBD2. Germline V CDR1 and CDR2: SNHLY, FYNNEI. The CDR3 spans 15 residues. Trimming removed 6 bases from V and 7 bases from J; junction bases left unmatched: 7. In DNA form, the CDR3 reads TGTGCCAGCAGCGCGGGACTAGCGGGAGGAAGGGAGCAGTACTTC. It translates to CASSAGLAGGREQYF. Drawing the rest from reference TRBV2 and TRBJ2-7, the complete variable domain is EPEVTQTPSHQVTQMGQEVILRCVPISNHLYFYWYRQILGQKVEFLVSFYNNEISEKSEIFDDQFSVERPDGSNFTLKIRSTKLEDSAMYFCASSAGLAGGREQYFGPGTRLTVT.

The chain uses TRBV23-1 and TRBJ1-4, with D possibly being TRBD1 (5 bases). TRBV23-1 is an ORF; its function is uncertain. The CDR3 spans 16 residues. Trimming took off 6 bases at V and 6 bases at J, with 20 bases between the two ends. In DNA form, the CDR3 reads TGCGCCAGCAGACACCCTTGGGGCGGAGGGGATGAAAAACTGTTTTTT. Its protein is CASRHPWGGGDEKLFF.

The V gene is TRBV7-3, the J gene TRBJ2-7; 11 positions match TRBD2. This CDR3 region has 16 residues. V shed 4 bases and J 1 base; nucleotides not matched to a gene: 6. Germline CDR1 is SGHTA and CDR2 is FQGTGA. The CDR3 nucleotides read TGTGCCAGCAGCTCAGAAGGGACTAGCGGTTCCTACGAGCAGTACTTC. The encoded protein is CASSSEGTSGSYEQYF.

The chain has TRBV14 and TRBJ1-3; D call uncertain. Germline CDR1 and CDR2: SGHDN and FVKESK. The CDR3 is 14 residues long. Deletions cut 0 bases from V and 0 bases from J, with 3 bases between. The DNA for the CDR3 is TGTGCCAGCAGCCAAGAGCGCTCTGGAAACACCATATATTTT. This gives the protein CASSQERSGNTIYF.

The CDR3 DNA follows: TGTGCCAGCAGTTACGAGTCGAGTAATCCCTATGGCTACACCTTC. Amino acids: CASSYESSNPYGYTF. The chain joins TRBV6-5 to TRBJ1-2; no reliable D call. Trimming left V 2 bases short and J 4 bases short, with 14 bases between. The CDR3 runs to 15 residues. Germline CDR1 MNHEY, CDR2 SVGAGI.

The J gene is TRBJ2-7, the V gene TRBV6-1; D uncertain. Trimming cost V 2 bases and J 3 bases, with 11 bases left between them. Germline V gene lookup returns CDR1 MNHNS and CDR2 SASEGT. The CDR3 runs 14 residues. The DNA of the CDR3 is TGTGCCAGCAGTGAACGGAGAAACTACTACGAGCAGTACTTC. Amino acid sequence: CASSERRNYYEQYF.